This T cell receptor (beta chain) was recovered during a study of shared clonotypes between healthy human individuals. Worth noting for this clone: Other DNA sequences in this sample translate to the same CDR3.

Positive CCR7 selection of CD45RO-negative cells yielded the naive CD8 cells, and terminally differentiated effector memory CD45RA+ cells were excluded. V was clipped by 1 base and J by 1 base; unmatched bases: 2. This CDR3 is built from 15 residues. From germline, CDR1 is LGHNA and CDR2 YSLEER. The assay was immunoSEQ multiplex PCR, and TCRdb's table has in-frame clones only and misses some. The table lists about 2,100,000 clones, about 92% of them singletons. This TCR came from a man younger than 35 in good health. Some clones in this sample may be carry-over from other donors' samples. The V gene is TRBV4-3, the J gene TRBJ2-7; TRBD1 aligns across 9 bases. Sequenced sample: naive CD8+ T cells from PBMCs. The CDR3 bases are TGCGCCAGCAGCCAAGCCGGGACAGGGTCCTACGAGCAGTACTTC. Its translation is CASSQAGTGSYEQYF.